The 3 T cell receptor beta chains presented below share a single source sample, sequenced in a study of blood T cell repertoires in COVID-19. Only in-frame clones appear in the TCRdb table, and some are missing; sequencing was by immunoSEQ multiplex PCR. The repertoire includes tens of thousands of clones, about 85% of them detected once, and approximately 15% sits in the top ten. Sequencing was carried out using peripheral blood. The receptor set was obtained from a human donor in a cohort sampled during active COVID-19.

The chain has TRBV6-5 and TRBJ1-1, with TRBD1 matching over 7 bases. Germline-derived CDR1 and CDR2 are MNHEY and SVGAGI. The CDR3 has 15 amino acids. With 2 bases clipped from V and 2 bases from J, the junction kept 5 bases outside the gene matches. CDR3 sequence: CASSYLGTENTEAFF. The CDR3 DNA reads TGTGCCAGCAGTTACCTGGGGACAGAAAACACTGAAGCTTTCTTT.

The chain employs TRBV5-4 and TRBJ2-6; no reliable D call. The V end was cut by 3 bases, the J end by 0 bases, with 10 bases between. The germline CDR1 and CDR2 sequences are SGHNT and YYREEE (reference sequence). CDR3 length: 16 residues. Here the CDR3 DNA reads TGTGCCAGCAGCTCGGTACGGGTCTCTGGGGCCAACGTCCTGACTTTC. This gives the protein CASSSVRVSGANVLTF.

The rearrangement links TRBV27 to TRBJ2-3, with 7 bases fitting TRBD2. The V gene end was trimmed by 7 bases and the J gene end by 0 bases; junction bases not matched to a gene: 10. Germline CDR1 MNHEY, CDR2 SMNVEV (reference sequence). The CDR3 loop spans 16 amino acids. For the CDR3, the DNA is TGTGCCAGCAAAAGTATAGCGGGCGCTAGCACAGATACGCAGTATTTT. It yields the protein CASKSIAGASTDTQYF.